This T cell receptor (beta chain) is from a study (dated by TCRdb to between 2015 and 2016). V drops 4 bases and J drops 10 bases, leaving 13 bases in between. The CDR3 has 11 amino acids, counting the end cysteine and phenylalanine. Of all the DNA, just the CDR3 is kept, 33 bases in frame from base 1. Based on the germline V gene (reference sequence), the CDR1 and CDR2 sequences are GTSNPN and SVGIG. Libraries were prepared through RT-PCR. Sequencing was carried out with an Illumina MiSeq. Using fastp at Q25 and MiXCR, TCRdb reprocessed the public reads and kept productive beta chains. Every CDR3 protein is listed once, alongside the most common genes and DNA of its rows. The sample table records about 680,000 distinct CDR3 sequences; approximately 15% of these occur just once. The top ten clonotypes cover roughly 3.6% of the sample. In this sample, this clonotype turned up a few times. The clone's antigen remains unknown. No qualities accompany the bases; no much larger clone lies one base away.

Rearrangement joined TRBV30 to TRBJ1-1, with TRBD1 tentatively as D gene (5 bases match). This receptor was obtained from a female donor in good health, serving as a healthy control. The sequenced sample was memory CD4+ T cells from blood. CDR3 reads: CAWTPGTRAFF. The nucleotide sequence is TGTGCCTGGACCCCCGGGACGAGAGCTTTCTTT.